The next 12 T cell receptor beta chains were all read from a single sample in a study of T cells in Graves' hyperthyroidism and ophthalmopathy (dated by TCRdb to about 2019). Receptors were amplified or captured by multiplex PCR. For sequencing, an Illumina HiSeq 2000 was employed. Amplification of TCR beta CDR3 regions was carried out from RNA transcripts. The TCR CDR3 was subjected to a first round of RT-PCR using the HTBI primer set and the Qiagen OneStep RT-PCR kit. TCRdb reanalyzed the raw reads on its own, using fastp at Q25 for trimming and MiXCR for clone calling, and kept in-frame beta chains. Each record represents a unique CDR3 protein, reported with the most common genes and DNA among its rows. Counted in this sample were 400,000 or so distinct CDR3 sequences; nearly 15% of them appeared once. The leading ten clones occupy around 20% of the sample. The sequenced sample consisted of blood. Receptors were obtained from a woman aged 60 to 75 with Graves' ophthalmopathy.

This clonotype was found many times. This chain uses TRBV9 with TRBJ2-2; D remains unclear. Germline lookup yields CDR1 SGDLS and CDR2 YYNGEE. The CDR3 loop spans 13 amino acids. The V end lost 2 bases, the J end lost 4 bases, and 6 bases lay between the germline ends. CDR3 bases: TGTGCCAGCAGCGTGATTTTCACCGGGGAGCTGTTTTTT. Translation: CASSVIFTGELFF.

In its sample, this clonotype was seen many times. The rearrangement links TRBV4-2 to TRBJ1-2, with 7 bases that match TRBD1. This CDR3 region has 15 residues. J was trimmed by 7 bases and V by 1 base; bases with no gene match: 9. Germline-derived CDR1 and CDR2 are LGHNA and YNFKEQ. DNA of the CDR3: TGTGCCAGCAGCCAAGGACAGGGAGAAGAAAGTGGCTACACCTTC. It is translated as CASSQGQGEESGYTF.

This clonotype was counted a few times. The CDR3 region is CASKASYGYTF. CDR3 coding DNA: TGTGCCAGTAAGGCAAGCTATGGCTACACCTTC. V usage is TRBV19 and J usage is TRBJ1-2; no reliable D call. V gave up 7 bases and J gave up 4 bases, with 7 bases separating them. The CDR3 loop spans 11 amino acids. Germline CDR1 LNHDA, CDR2 SQIVND (reference sequence).

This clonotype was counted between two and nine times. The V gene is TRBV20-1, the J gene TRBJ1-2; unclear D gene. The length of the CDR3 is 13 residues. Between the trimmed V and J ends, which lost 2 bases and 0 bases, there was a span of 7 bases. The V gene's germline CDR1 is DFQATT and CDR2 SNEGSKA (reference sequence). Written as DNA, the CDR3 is TGCAGTGCTAGAACAAGGCCTAACTATGGCTACACCTTC. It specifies CSARTRPNYGYTF.

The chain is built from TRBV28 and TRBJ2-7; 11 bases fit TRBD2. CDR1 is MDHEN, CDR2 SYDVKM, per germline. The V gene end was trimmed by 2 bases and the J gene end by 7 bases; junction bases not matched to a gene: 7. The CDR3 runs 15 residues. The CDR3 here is CASSLVQLAGDEQYF. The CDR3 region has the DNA TGTGCCAGCAGTTTAGTGCAACTAGCGGGAGATGAGCAGTACTTC.

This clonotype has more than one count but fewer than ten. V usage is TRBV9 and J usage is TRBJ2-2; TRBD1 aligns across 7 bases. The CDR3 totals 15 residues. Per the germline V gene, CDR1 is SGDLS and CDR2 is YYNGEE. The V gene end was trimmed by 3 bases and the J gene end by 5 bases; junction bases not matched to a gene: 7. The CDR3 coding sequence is TGTGCCAGCAGCGCACGACAGGGAAGAACCGGGGAGCTGTTTTTT. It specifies CASSARQGRTGELFF.

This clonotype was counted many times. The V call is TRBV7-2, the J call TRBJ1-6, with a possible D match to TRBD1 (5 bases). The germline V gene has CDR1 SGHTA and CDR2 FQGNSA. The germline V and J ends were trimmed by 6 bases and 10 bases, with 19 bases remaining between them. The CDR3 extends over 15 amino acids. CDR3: CASSPRDPQRSPLHF. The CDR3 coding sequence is TGTGCCAGCAGTCCCAGGGACCCCCAGAGGTCACCCCTCCACTTT.

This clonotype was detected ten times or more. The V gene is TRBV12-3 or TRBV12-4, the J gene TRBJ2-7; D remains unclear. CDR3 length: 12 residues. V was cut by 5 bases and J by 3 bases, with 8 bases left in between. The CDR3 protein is CASSPANYEQYF. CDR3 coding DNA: TGTGCCAGCAGTCCGGCTAACTACGAGCAGTACTTC.

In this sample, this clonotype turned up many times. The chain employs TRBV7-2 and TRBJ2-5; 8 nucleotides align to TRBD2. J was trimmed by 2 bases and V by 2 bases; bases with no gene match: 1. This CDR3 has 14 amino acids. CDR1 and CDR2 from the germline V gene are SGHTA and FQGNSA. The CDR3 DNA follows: TGTGCCAGCAGCTTAAGCGGGGGACAAGAGACCCAGTACTTC. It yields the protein CASSLSGGQETQYF.

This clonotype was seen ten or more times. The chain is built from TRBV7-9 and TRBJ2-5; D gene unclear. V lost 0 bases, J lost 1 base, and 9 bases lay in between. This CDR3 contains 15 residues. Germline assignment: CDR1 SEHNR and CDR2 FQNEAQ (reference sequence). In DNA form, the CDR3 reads TGTGCCAGCAGCTTAGCGACCGGATTCCAAGAGACCCAGTACTTC. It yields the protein CASSLATGFQETQYF.

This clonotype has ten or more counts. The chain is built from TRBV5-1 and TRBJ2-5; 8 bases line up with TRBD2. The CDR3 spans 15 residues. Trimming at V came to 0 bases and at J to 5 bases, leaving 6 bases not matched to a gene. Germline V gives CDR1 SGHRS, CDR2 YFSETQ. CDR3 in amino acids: CASSLVAGMLETQYF. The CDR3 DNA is TGCGCCAGCAGCTTGGTAGCGGGAATGTTGGAGACCCAGTACTTC. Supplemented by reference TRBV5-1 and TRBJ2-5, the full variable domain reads KAGVTQTPRYLIKTRGQQVTLSCSPISGHRSVSWYQQTPGQGLQFLFEYFSETQRNKGNFPGRFSGRQFSNSRSEMNVSTLELGDSALYLCASSLVAGMLETQYFGPGTRLLVL.

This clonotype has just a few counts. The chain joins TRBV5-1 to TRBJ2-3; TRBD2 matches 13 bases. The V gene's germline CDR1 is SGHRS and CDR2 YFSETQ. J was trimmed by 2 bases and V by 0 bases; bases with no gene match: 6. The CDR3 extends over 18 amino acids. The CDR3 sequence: CASSLVSTSGRFTDTQYF. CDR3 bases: TGCGCCAGCAGCTTGGTTTCGACTAGCGGGAGGTTCACAGATACGCAGTATTTT.